The 31 T cell receptor beta chains below were found in one sample sequenced in a study of cytomegalovirus exposure and HLA in healthy donors. PCR employed 60 Vbeta and 13 Jbeta primers. This table comes from immunoSEQ multiplex PCR, and its TCRdb copy is limited to in-frame clones, with some not included. The sample shows approximately 160,000 clones, around 80% of them seen only once. What was sequenced was PBMCs. The receptors were sampled from a male donor in good health and CMV-seronegative.

The chain carries TRBV4-2 and TRBJ1-6, with TRBD1 identical over 7 bases. The V segment lost 3 bases and the J segment 8 bases; nucleotides outside the gene matches: 13. CDR3 length: 17 residues. The V gene's germline CDR1 is LGHNA and CDR2 YNFKEQ. The chain's CDR3 is CASSQPRSRDSYSPLHF. CDR3 coding DNA: TGTGCCAGCAGCCAGCCCCGATCTCGGGACAGCTATTCACCCCTCCACTTT.

V gene TRBV7-9 combines with J gene TRBJ1-2, with a weak D call TRBD1 (5 bases). V gave up 0 bases and J gave up 8 bases, with 10 bases separating them. Germline-derived CDR1 and CDR2 are SEHNR and FQNEAQ (reference sequence). This CDR3 is built from 13 residues. The CDR3 is CASSLAQGGGYTF. As DNA, the CDR3 is TGTGCCAGCAGCTTAGCTCAGGGTGGCGGCTACACCTTC.

CDR3 sequence reads: CSVKVLGTSVGNEQFF. In DNA form, the CDR3 reads TGCAGCGTTAAAGTTCTGGGGACTAGTGTTGGGAATGAGCAGTTCTTC. The chain employs TRBV29-1 and TRBJ2-1; 8 bases line up with TRBD2. The CDR3 length is 16 residues. Per the germline V gene, CDR1 is SQVTM and CDR2 is ANQGSEA. With V trimmed by 5 bases and J by 7 bases, 16 bases remained unmatched.

CDR3: CASSKDIGQPQHF. The CDR3 region has the DNA TGTGCCAGTAGTAAGGACATAGGTCAGCCCCAGCATTTT. This chain links TRBV19 with TRBJ1-5; D might be TRBD1 (5 bases). V was cut by 4 bases and J by 6 bases, with 10 bases left in between. Germline V gives CDR1 LNHDA, CDR2 SQIVND (reference sequence). The CDR3 has 13 residues.

This clone was detected a few times. This rearrangement joins TRBV25-1 to TRBJ2-1; D gene uncertain. CDR1 and CDR2 from the germline V gene are MGHDK and SYGVNS. The CDR3 sequence is 13 residues long. The V gene lost 4 bases and the J gene lost 4 bases, with 8 bases spanning the gap. CDR3 region: CASSAARYNEQFF. In DNA, the CDR3 is TGTGCCAGCAGTGCCGCCCGGTACAATGAGCAGTTCTTC.

CDR3 coding DNA: TGTGCCTGGCGGACCTATCTCTCCCGATTCAAAGACGGAGGGAATGAAAAACTGTTTTTT. Translated: CAWRTYLSRFKDGGNEKLFF. The V gene is TRBV30, the J gene TRBJ1-4; no reliable D call. The CDR3 length is 20 residues. Germline V gene lookup returns CDR1 GTSNPN and CDR2 SVGIG (reference sequence). Trimming took off 5 bases at V and 5 bases at J, with 33 bases between the two ends.

A single count supports this clone. The chain uses TRBV4-1 and TRBJ2-5, with D possibly TRBD2 on 7 matching bases. The CDR3 is 17 amino acids. The V gene lost 1 base and the J gene lost 4 bases, with 19 bases spanning the gap. Per germline, CDR1 MGHRA and CDR2 YSYEKL. For the CDR3, the DNA is TGCGCCAGCAGCCAAGGCCCCACGGGCGGGGGCGGAGAGACCCAGTACTTC. Its protein is CASSQGPTGGGGETQYF.

This clone has a handful of counts. The J gene is TRBJ1-1, the V gene TRBV5-4; 9 bases are a match to TRBD1. V lost 4 bases and J lost 5; bases outside the gene matches: 6. In germline, CDR1 is SGHNT, CDR2 YYREEE (reference sequence). This CDR3 comprises 14 residues. CDR3 residues: CASSVQGAPTEAFF. As DNA, the CDR3 is TGTGCCAGCAGCGTACAGGGGGCGCCAACTGAAGCTTTCTTT.

V usage is TRBV2 and J usage is TRBJ1-6; TRBD1 matches 7 bases. Germline loops: CDR1 SNHLY, CDR2 FYNNEI. The CDR3 is 13 residues long. V lost 6 bases and J lost 9; bases outside the gene matches: 5. Here the CDR3 DNA reads TGTGCCAGCAGAGCCGAGGGGGCTTCACCCCTCCACTTT. Its translation: CASRAEGASPLHF.

The rearrangement joins TRBV18 to TRBJ2-7; TRBD1 matches at 9 bases. The germline CDR1 and CDR2 sequences are KGHSH and LQKENI. This CDR3 contains 16 residues. Unmatched junction bases numbered 7, after V lost 2 bases and J lost 2 bases. The CDR3, as DNA: TGTGCCAGCTCACCATTCGAACGGGACAGGGCCTACGAGCAGTACTTC. Translated, it gives CASSPFERDRAYEQYF.

This clone was counted once. The rearrangement joins TRBV11-3 to TRBJ2-3; D may be TRBD2 (5 bases). Germline V CDR1 and CDR2: SGHNT, YENEEA. Trimming took off 1 base at V and 4 bases at J, with 9 bases between the two ends. CDR3 length equals 14 residues. For the CDR3, the DNA is TGTGCCAGCAGCTTAGTAGGGAGCTCAGATACGCAGTATTTT. It codes for CASSLVGSSDTQYF.

The chain employs TRBV13 and TRBJ2-1, with D unresolved. Trimming cost V 5 bases and J 6 bases, with 5 bases left between them. Germline V CDR1 and CDR2: PRHDT, FYEKMQ (reference sequence). The CDR3 totals 11 residues. CDR3 loop: CASSHTNEQFF. The CDR3 coding sequence is TGTGCCAGCAGCCACACCAATGAGCAGTTCTTC.

This chain joins TRBV18 and TRBJ1-4; TRBD1 matches 7 bases. In germline, CDR1 is KGHSH, CDR2 LQKENI. The CDR3 contains 16 residues. V was pared by 3 bases and J by 4 bases, with 8 bases of the junction left unmatched. The CDR3 loop reads CASSPLGQVFNEKLFF. The CDR3 region has the DNA TGTGCCAGCTCACCGTTAGGACAGGTTTTTAATGAAAAACTGTTTTTT.

The CDR3 coding sequence is TGTGCCAGCAGCCTACGGACAGGGACAGACCCAACTAATGAAAAACTGTTTTTT. As protein: CASSLRTGTDPTNEKLFF. The gene calls are TRBV7-3 and TRBJ1-4, with TRBD1 matching 8 bases. The V segment lost 5 bases and the J segment 0 bases; nucleotides outside the gene matches: 11. The germline V gene encodes CDR1 SGHTA and CDR2 FQGTGA. The CDR3 covers 18 residues.

This clone showed up just a few times. This chain uses TRBV2 with TRBJ2-7; TRBD1 is a possible D gene (5 bases). Per germline, CDR1 SNHLY and CDR2 FYNNEI. V shed 6 bases and J shed 5 bases, with 14 bases lying between them. This CDR3 region has 13 residues. CDR3: CASRDQGLDEQYF. The CDR3 DNA reads as TGTGCCAGCAGGGACCAGGGTTTAGACGAGCAGTACTTC. Full variable domain (missing parts from reference TRBV2 and TRBJ2-7): EPEVTQTPSHQVTQMGQEVILRCVPISNHLYFYWYRQILGQKVEFLVSFYNNEISEKSEIFDDQFSVERPDGSNFTLKIRSTKLEDSAMYFCASRDQGLDEQYFGPGTRLTVT.

V gene TRBV7-5 combines with J gene TRBJ2-2; TRBD2 reflects the table's D call only, with no check against the DNA. TRBV7-5 is a listed pseudogene. CDR3 length equals 16 residues. The CDR3 sequence: CARSLNGGRAFGELFF. The CDR3 DNA reads as TGTGCCAGAAGCTTAAATGGCGGGAGGGCGTTCGGGGAGCTGTTTTTT.

The table lists this clone with a few counts. CDR3 amino acids: CASRWTSGDSGELFF. The CDR3 DNA is TGTGCCAGCAGGTGGACTAGCGGGGACTCCGGGGAGCTGTTTTTT. The chain has TRBV7-8 and TRBJ2-2, with 12 bases identical to TRBD2. The ends lost 6 bases at V and 6 bases at J; junction bases unmatched: 5. The germline V gene has CDR1 SGHVS and CDR2 FQNEAQ. The CDR3 contains 15 residues. Full variable domain (remainder filled in from reference TRBV7-8 and TRBJ2-2): GAGVSQSPRYKVAKRGQDVALRCDPISGHVSLFWYQQALGQGPEFLTYFQNEAQLDKSGLPSDRFFAERPEGSVSTLKIQRTQQEDSAVYLCASRWTSGDSGELFFGEGSRLTVL.

This sequence joins TRBV6-5 and TRBJ2-1; 10 bases line up with TRBD1. Germline trimming cut 6 bases from V and 6 bases from J; bases unmatched to any gene: 5. CDR1 is MNHEY and CDR2 is SVGAGI in the germline V gene. The CDR3 has 14 amino acids. The CDR3 protein is CASSGTGVSNEQFF. Here the CDR3 DNA reads TGTGCCAGCAGCGGGACAGGGGTAAGCAATGAGCAGTTCTTC.

This CDR3 is CASSGARLAGTTDTQYF. DNA of the CDR3: TGTGCCAGCAGCGGAGCGAGACTAGCGGGGACGACAGATACGCAGTATTTT. The rearrangement links TRBV7-9 to TRBJ2-3; 11 bases agree with TRBD2. Germline assignment: CDR1 SEHNR and CDR2 FQNEAQ (reference sequence). This CDR3 is 17 amino acids long. After removal of 5 bases from V and 3 bases from J, the junction contained 10 bases not matched to a gene.

The chain joins TRBV25-1 to TRBJ2-1; D remains ambiguous. V dropped 2 bases and J dropped 7 bases, with 9 bases sitting between them. CDR3 size: 13 residues. Germline V lookup: CDR1 MGHDK, CDR2 SYGVNS. CDR3 in amino acids: CASSEPNRNEQFF. DNA for the CDR3: TGTGCCAGCAGTGAACCCAACAGAAATGAGCAGTTCTTC.

This clone came up a few times. The rearrangement links TRBV19 to TRBJ1-3, with D possibly matching TRBD1 (6 bases). With 5 bases removed from V and 2 bases from J, the gap between germline ends came to 10 bases. Per the germline V gene, CDR1 is LNHDA and CDR2 is SQIVND (reference sequence). The CDR3 has 14 amino acids. CDR3 nucleotide sequence: TGTGCCAGTAGTCAGCAGGGGCCTGGAAACACCATATATTTT. Protein sequence: CASSQQGPGNTIYF.

J is TRBJ1-2 and V is TRBV7-3; possible D gene TRBD1, 5 bases. V dropped 2 bases and J dropped 3 bases, with 7 bases sitting between them. The CDR3 runs to 13 residues. In germline, CDR1 is SGHTA, CDR2 FQGTGA. The CDR3 protein is CASSLQGYYGYTF. CDR3 sequence (DNA): TGTGCCAGCAGCTTACAGGGTTACTATGGCTACACCTTC.

This clone has a handful of counts. The chain is built from TRBV5-1 and TRBJ1-4; D remains ambiguous. Germline V gene lookup returns CDR1 SGHRS and CDR2 YFSETQ. V dropped 3 bases and J dropped 0 bases, with 6 bases sitting between them. The CDR3 runs 14 residues. CDR3 bases: TGCGCCAGCAGCTGGGCCCCAACTAATGAAAAACTGTTTTTT. This encodes CASSWAPTNEKLFF.

This clone was recorded only once. This chain uses TRBV27 with TRBJ2-7, with 12 bases aligning to TRBD1. Germline values: CDR1 MNHEY, CDR2 SMNVEV (reference sequence). With V trimmed by 8 bases and J by 2 bases, 4 bases remained unmatched. CDR3 length: 14 residues. The CDR3 region is CASRDRGRPYEQYF. As DNA, the CDR3 is TGTGCCAGCCGGGACAGGGGGCGCCCCTACGAGCAGTACTTC.

The V gene is TRBV27, the J gene TRBJ2-7; D remains ambiguous. CDR1 and CDR2 (germline): MNHEY, SMNVEV (reference sequence). Trimming pared 3 bases from V and 0 bases from J, leaving 12 bases between. The length of the CDR3 is 15 residues. The CDR3 nucleotides read TGTGCCAGCAGTTTTTCATCGGGTGTCTCCTACGAGCAGTACTTC. Translated, it gives CASSFSSGVSYEQYF.

This clone turned up a few times. The genes are TRBV6-1 and TRBJ1-1; no clear D. Germline V gives CDR1 MNHNS, CDR2 SASEGT. The CDR3 covers 13 residues. V lost 3 bases to trimming and J lost 1 base, with 6 bases between them. CDR3 coding DNA: TGTGCCAGCAGTGATGCGGGGAACACTGAAGCTTTCTTT. Translation gives CASSDAGNTEAFF.

The CDR3 is CASNPNRARGTEAFF. CDR3 sequence (DNA): TGTGCCAGTAATCCCAACAGGGCCCGTGGCACTGAAGCTTTCTTT. The chain uses TRBV19 and TRBJ1-1, with a tentative D call TRBD1 (6 bases). CDR1 and CDR2 from the germline V gene are LNHDA and SQIVND (reference sequence). The CDR3 spans 15 residues. Deletions cut 7 bases from V and 4 bases from J, with 19 bases between.

This chain joins TRBV4-3 and TRBJ1-3; D call uncertain. The germline CDR1 and CDR2 sequences are LGHNA and YSLEER. V was trimmed by 0 bases and J by 0 bases, leaving 6 bases between them. The CDR3 loop spans 15 amino acids. The DNA for the CDR3 is TGCGCCAGCAGCCAAGATTACAGCTCTGGAAACACCATATATTTT. Translation: CASSQDYSSGNTIYF.

The table lists this clone with a few counts. J is TRBJ2-6 and V is TRBV5-5; tentative D call: TRBD2 (6 bases). In germline, CDR1 is SGHKS, CDR2 YYEKEE (reference sequence). There are 18 residues in the CDR3. With 0 bases removed from V and 0 bases from J, the gap between germline ends came to 13 bases. The CDR3 loop reads CASSLAGLLSSGANVLTF. The DNA of the CDR3 is TGTGCCAGCAGCTTGGCGGGACTTCTAAGCTCTGGGGCCAACGTCCTGACTTTC.

This chain uses TRBV5-4 with TRBJ2-2, with 8 bases that match TRBD1. The length of the CDR3 is 16 residues. The V gene end was trimmed by 0 bases and the J gene end by 3 bases; junction bases not matched to a gene: 4. The germline CDR1 and CDR2 sequences are SGHNT and YYREEE (reference sequence). This chain's CDR3 is CASSLAPGGDTGELFF. The CDR3 region has the DNA TGTGCCAGCAGCTTGGCCCCAGGGGGCGACACCGGGGAGCTGTTTTTT.

The CDR3 coding sequence is TGTGCCAGCAGTTTACTAGCAGGCACAGATACGCAGTATTTT. This encodes CASSLLAGTDTQYF. J is TRBJ2-3 and V is TRBV27; TRBD2 might be the D (5 bases). This CDR3 has 14 residues. V lost 2 bases, J lost 1 base, and 7 bases lay in between. From germline, CDR1 is MNHEY and CDR2 SMNVEV (reference sequence).